The 26 T cell receptor beta chains below all came from one sample that was sequenced in a study of vaccination effects on CD4 cells after COVID-19. Assay used: immunoSEQ multiplex PCR; TCRdb lists only in-frame clones, some missing. The sample lists just under 60,000 clones; 78% were seen once. Sequencing in the ViraFEST assay came after antigen-specific CD4+ T cells had been expanded with viral peptide pools, which were used to stimulate PBMC. CD4+ T cells were isolated after approximately 10 days of culture. Two-dose vaccination with either BNT162b2 or mRNA-1273 was given to the participants. Their specific antigens are unknown. Source: CD4+ T cells from PBMCs cultured with HCoV-OC43 spike peptides, taken after COVID-19 vaccination. The subset is: HCoV-OC43 spike overlapping peptide pool stimulation. The receptors originated from a human donor who received a COVID-19 vaccine.

The chain has TRBV7-3 and TRBJ2-5, with 7 bases fitting TRBD1. This CDR3 spans 13 amino acids. The J segment lost 3 bases and the V segment lost 2 bases, leaving 0 bases of the junction unmatched. Germline-derived CDR1 and CDR2 are SGHTA and FQGTGA. CDR3 region: CASSLDREETQYF. The CDR3 DNA sequence: TGTGCCAGCAGCTTAGACAGGGAAGAGACCCAGTACTTC.

This clone was counted only a few times. This chain connects TRBV6-2 or TRBV6-3 to TRBJ2-5, with 10 bases identical to TRBD2. CDR3 length: 18 residues. V lost 0 bases to trimming and J lost 1 base; unmatched junction nucleotides: 8. From germline, CDR1 is MNHEY and CDR2 SVGEGT. CDR3 sequence: CASSYSPLAGVTQETQYF. As DNA, the CDR3 is TGTGCCAGCAGTTACTCCCCCCTAGCGGGGGTCACCCAAGAGACCCAGTACTTC.

The genes are TRBV24-1 and TRBJ2-3; no clear D. This CDR3 spans 16 amino acids. CDR1 is KGHDR, CDR2 SFDVKD, per germline. V was shortened by 4 bases and J by 1 base, with 14 bases between the two germline ends. For the CDR3, the DNA is TGTGCCACCAGTGACCAAAACACGCCAGGCACAGATACGCAGTATTTT. It codes for CATSDQNTPGTDTQYF.

V gene TRBV4-1 combines with J gene TRBJ2-3; 8 positions agree with TRBD1. The germline gives CDR1 MGHRA, CDR2 YSYEKL. Germline trimming cut 5 bases from V and 3 bases from J; bases unmatched to any gene: 7. The CDR3 contains 15 residues. This CDR3 reads CASSMGRGLTDTQYF. The CDR3 DNA reads as TGCGCCAGCAGCATGGGCAGGGGGCTAACAGATACGCAGTATTTT.

This clone was counted a few times. CDR3 sequence: CASSPTERGNSSPLHF. CDR3 nucleotides: TGCGCCAGCAGCCCGACGGAGCGAGGTAATAGTTCACCCCTCCACTTT. This rearrangement joins TRBV4-1 to TRBJ1-6; D gene unclear. The CDR3 sequence is 16 residues long. The germline V and J ends were trimmed by 4 bases and 9 bases, with 19 bases remaining between them. Germline CDR1 and CDR2: MGHRA and YSYEKL.

The chain joins TRBV7-2 to TRBJ2-7; 10 bases align to TRBD1. V lost 5 bases, J lost 5 bases, and 6 bases stayed unmatched. Germline CDR1 reads SGHTA; CDR2 reads FQGNSA. The CDR3 is 14 amino acids. CDR3 in amino acids: CASSPDRGRHEQYV. For the CDR3, the DNA is TGTGCCAGCAGCCCCGACAGGGGGCGCCACGAGCAGTACGTC.

J is TRBJ1-5 and V is TRBV7-5; the table's D call TRBD1 went unverified against the DNA. TRBV7-5 is assigned pseudogene status. CDR3 length: 21 amino acids. The CDR3: CARSLGPPGQQTDYSNQPQHF. The CDR3 DNA reads TGTGCCAGAAGCTTAGGCCCCCCTGGGCAGCAGACGGATTATAGCAATCAGCCCCAGCATTTT.

The chain carries TRBV19 and TRBJ2-6; D perhaps matches TRBD1 (6 bases). The V gene's germline CDR1 is LNHDA and CDR2 SQIVND (reference sequence). Trimming took 3 bases from V and 0 from J, leaving 18 bases between them. The CDR3 is 19 residues long. CDR3 DNA sequence: TGTGCCAGTAGTATTATTTTCGGACAGAGCCTCTCTGGGGCCAACGTCCTGACTTTC. Translation gives CASSIIFGQSLSGANVLTF.

V gene TRBV6-6 combines with J gene TRBJ1-3; TRBD1 matches at 7 bases. Trimming took 5 bases from V and 3 from J; bases not matched to a gene: 4. The CDR3 extends over 14 amino acids. Germline V gene sequence: CDR1 MNHNY, CDR2 SVGAGI (reference sequence). CDR3 coding DNA: TGTGCCAGCAGTGGAGGGGGCAGTGGAAACACCATATATTTT. This translates into CASSGGGSGNTIYF.

The V gene is TRBV7-3, the J gene TRBJ2-5; 10 nucleotides align to TRBD1. Trimming at V came to 5 bases and at J to 5 bases, leaving 2 bases not matched to a gene. The CDR3 is 13 amino acids. CDR1 SGHTA and CDR2 FQGTGA come from the germline V gene. As DNA, the CDR3 is TGTGCCAGCAGCCAGGACAGGGGGGAGACCCAGTACTTC. Translated: CASSQDRGETQYF.

The chain recombines TRBV5-1 with TRBJ2-4; D is perhaps TRBD1 (6 bases). This CDR3 contains 14 residues. Per germline, CDR1 SGHRS and CDR2 YFSETQ. The germline V and J ends were trimmed by 10 bases and 1 base, with 15 bases remaining between them. The DNA for the CDR3 is TGCGCCTCAAAAATAGGGGGTGCCAAAAACATTCAGTACTTC. It is translated as CASKIGGAKNIQYF.

This chain links TRBV2 with TRBJ1-4; D might be TRBD1 (6 bases). Trimming pared 7 bases from V and 5 bases from J, leaving 17 bases between. This CDR3 comprises 15 residues. The V gene's germline CDR1 is SNHLY and CDR2 FYNNEI. The CDR3 nucleotides are TGTGCCAGCAAGGAGGGGGGAATTTACAATGAAAAACTGTTTTTT. Amino acid sequence: CASKEGGIYNEKLFF.

The table lists this clone with a count of one. CDR3 amino acids: CAWSGGWDRGSYNEQFF. As DNA, the CDR3 is TGTGCCTGGAGTGGGGGATGGGACAGGGGTTCCTACAATGAGCAGTTCTTC. This chain links TRBV30 with TRBJ2-1; 10 bases line up with TRBD1. V shed 1 base, J shed 1 base, and the junction held 7 bases outside the gene matches. Germline assignment: CDR1 GTSNPN and CDR2 SVGIG (reference sequence). The CDR3 has 17 residues.

J is TRBJ1-1 and V is TRBV5-8, with 11 bases fitting TRBD1. CDR3 size: 20 residues. The junction had 20 bases not matched to a gene; V was cut back by 7 bases and J by 0 bases. CDR1 SGHTS and CDR2 YDEGEE come from the germline V gene. CDR3 amino acids: CASPIGQGATYNDLNTEAFF. The CDR3 region has the DNA TGTGCCAGCCCTATCGGACAGGGGGCTACTTACAATGATTTGAACACTGAAGCTTTCTTT.

The V gene is TRBV18, the J gene TRBJ1-5; tentative D call: TRBD1 (5 bases). Trimming removed 2 bases from V and 6 bases from J, with 14 bases in between. The CDR3 runs to 15 residues. Looked up from germline, CDR1 is KGHSH and CDR2 is LQKENI. This chain's CDR3 is CASSPATGEVQPQHF. CDR3 coding DNA: TGTGCCAGCTCACCAGCGACGGGGGAAGTTCAGCCCCAGCATTTT.

The V call is TRBV29-1, the J call TRBJ1-1; D is ambiguous. Deletions cut 3 bases from V and 6 bases from J, with 5 bases between. The germline gives CDR1 SQVTM, CDR2 ANQGSEA. This CDR3 comprises 10 residues. The CDR3 region is CSVDPPEAFF. The CDR3 DNA reads as TGCAGCGTTGATCCCCCTGAAGCTTTCTTT.

The genes are TRBV10-2 and TRBJ2-1; D uncertain. The CDR3 is made up of 13 amino acids. Between the trimmed V and J ends, which lost 8 bases and 0 bases, there was a span of 8 bases. From germline, CDR1 is WSHSY and CDR2 SAAADI. The chain's CDR3 is CASGRSSYNEQFF. The CDR3 region has the DNA TGCGCCAGCGGGCGTAGCTCCTACAATGAGCAGTTCTTC.

V usage is TRBV28 and J usage is TRBJ1-2, with a possible D match to TRBD1 (5 bases). The CDR3 spans 13 residues. The germline gives CDR1 MDHEN, CDR2 SYDVKM. V lost 4 bases to trimming and J lost 4 bases, with 10 bases between them. CDR3 nucleotides: TGTGCCAGCAGTTCGACAGTCACCTATGGCTACACCTTC. Its translation: CASSSTVTYGYTF.

The rearrangement joins TRBV28 to TRBJ1-5, with D possibly TRBD1 on 6 matching bases. Germline V lookup: CDR1 MDHEN, CDR2 SYDVKM. The V gene lost 9 bases and the J gene lost 4 bases, with 10 bases spanning the gap. This CDR3 is built from 12 residues. CDR3 region: CASKGGNQPQHF. As DNA, the CDR3 is TGTGCCAGTAAAGGGGGAAATCAGCCCCAGCATTTT.

The chain employs TRBV24-1 and TRBJ1-2, with 12 bases matching TRBD1. The V and J ends lost 3 bases and 7 bases, in that order; junction bases with no gene match: 2. CDR3 length: 14 residues. Per the germline V gene, CDR1 is KGHDR and CDR2 is SFDVKD. CDR3 nucleotides: TGTGCCACCAGTGATCAGGGACAGGGGGCTGGCTACACCTTC. Encoded protein: CATSDQGQGAGYTF.

The rearrangement links TRBV5-1 to TRBJ1-5; 10 bases fit TRBD1. In germline, CDR1 is SGHRS, CDR2 YFSETQ. Trimming removed 5 bases from V and 5 bases from J; junction bases left unmatched: 4. This CDR3 has 14 residues. The CDR3 DNA follows: TGCGCCAGCAGGGCCGGACAGGGGGATCAGCCCCAGCATTTT. It codes for CASRAGQGDQPQHF.

The gene calls are TRBV2 and TRBJ1-1; possibly TRBD1 for D (5 bases). V was cut by 5 bases and J by 6 bases, with 16 bases left in between. Germline values: CDR1 SNHLY, CDR2 FYNNEI. The length of the CDR3 is 14 residues. CDR3 nucleotides: TGTGCCAGCAGTCCCCAGGGTTCAACCCCTGAAGCTTTCTTT. Its protein product is CASSPQGSTPEAFF.

The chain employs TRBV7-2 and TRBJ1-5, with a tentative D call TRBD1 (5 bases). This CDR3 contains 11 residues. The V gene's germline CDR1 is SGHTA and CDR2 FQGNSA. V was clipped by 8 bases and J by 5 bases, with 7 bases between them. The CDR3 loop reads CASGGHQPQHF. DNA for the CDR3: TGTGCCAGCGGGGGTCATCAGCCCCAGCATTTT.

This rearrangement joins TRBV7-2 to TRBJ1-1; 8 bases line up with TRBD1. This CDR3 contains 13 residues. V lost 0 bases, J lost 11 bases, and 5 bases stayed unmatched. Germline loops: CDR1 SGHTA, CDR2 FQGNSA. The CDR3 loop is CASSLAAGGFAFF. DNA of the CDR3: TGTGCCAGCAGCTTAGCGGCAGGGGGCTTTGCTTTCTTT.

This chain links TRBV6-1 with TRBJ1-1; maybe TRBD1 (5 bases). Germline V gene data show CDR1 as MNHNS and CDR2 as SASEGT. V gave up 7 bases and J gave up 2 bases, with 14 bases separating them. This CDR3 is built from 14 residues. Here the CDR3 reads CASTSGGTNTEAFF. The CDR3 DNA sequence: TGTGCCAGCACCTCTGGGGGGACTAACACTGAAGCTTTCTTT.

The chain combines TRBV3-1 (or the pseudogene TRBV3-2) with TRBJ2-5; D unresolved. Germline loops: CDR1 LGHDT, CDR2 YNNKEL (reference sequence). The CDR3 covers 12 residues. The V and J ends lost 6 bases and 5 bases respectively, with 10 bases between them. The CDR3 DNA reads as TGTGCCAGCAGTCAGACCCGGGAGACCCAGTACTTC. It translates to CASSQTRETQYF.